This T cell receptor (beta chain) was captured in a study of naive and memory T cell subsets (TCRdb year 2017). About the full investigation: Sorted naive and memory T cell subsets from peripheral blood were analyzed in the study using a UMI-based, open-source pipeline for TCR alpha and beta sequencing. IgG serology results and the functional CMV T cell responses were in complete agreement. RNA was DNase-treated and reverse transcribed with TCR constant-region primers, mostly using SuperScript III. Overall results and qualifications from the work: Naive repertoires, especially CD8, contained a few larger clonotypes, possibly memory cells re-expressing CD45RA. A power law was followed by TCR abundance, with an exponent that differed between naive and memory subsets but was consistent across the three individuals. RNA-based TCR counts may be affected by expression changes linked to T cell activation and differentiation. Single alpha or beta chain sequences, rather than paired alpha/beta receptors, were used to define clonotypes. The repertoire findings for the naive and memory subsets could not be validated, as no ground truth was available. After error correction, over 95% of naive TCR sequences appeared only once, giving much steeper abundance distributions than memory subsets. Gini index rose and Shannon and inverse Simpson diversity fell from naive through CM, EM and EMRA in both CD4 and CD8 cells.

From the second PCR step on, the TCR alpha and beta chain libraries were amplified in separate reactions. To determine each donor's CMV status, fresh PBMCs were stimulated overnight with CMV viral lysate, and IFNgamma production from CD4+ T cells was then assessed. CD4 T cells were positively selected using Miltenyi beads, after which CD8 T cells were positively selected from the CD4-negative fraction. Cells stained for CD3, CD4, CD8, CD45RA, CD27 and a live/dead dye were sorted on a BD Aria II into four subsets by CD45RA and CD27. Blood was obtained from a few healthy volunteers, and the blood from each volunteer was fractionated into CD4 and CD8 T cells and subsequently into four differentiation subsets. Approximately 110 ml of peripheral blood was taken from each donor, and PBMC were separated by density-gradient centrifugation on Ficoll-Paque PLUS. After sorting, cells were lysed in RLT buffer, RNA was extracted using a Qiagen RNeasy kit, and the extracted RNA was stored at -80 degrees C.

The CDR3 starts with the cysteine, ends with the phenylalanine, and has 16 residues. The CDR3 DNA has 48 bases and is translated from base 1. V is pared back by 1 base and J by 6 bases, with 17 bases lying between the germline termini. The library was made by UMI-ligation and nested PCR. The beta constant-region primer consisted of an equimolar mixture of two oligonucleotides that together covered TRBC1 and TRBC2. The ligated cDNA went through four rounds of PCR with nested alpha and beta constant-region primers together with the SP2 primer. T4 RNA ligase 1 ligated a single-stranded oligonucleotide carrying the SP2 primer and a 12-nucleotide UMI to the cDNA 3' end. Incubation of the ligation reaction was carried out at 16 degrees C for roughly 20-25 hours. PCR2 was typically performed as a SYBR Green qPCR and was stopped at a predetermined threshold so that over-amplification was prevented. Every purification after the first one was done using Agencourt AMPure XP magnetic beads. Library quantification was done by Qubit, followed by a TapeStation check on which the main peak was expected at around 650 bp. Pooled libraries were sequenced on an Illumina MiSeq with v2 2x251 paired-end kits, typically giving roughly 0.95-2.3 million reads per sample. Each sample was pooled at about 4.3 nM, and about 4.5-8% PhiX was included to help cluster recognition. Per the authors' processing: FASTQ reads processed by Demultiplexor were assigned V and J genes by Decombinator through tag matching that tolerated a single base-pair mismatch. Collapsinator relied on UMIs to fix sequencing errors as well as frequency errors caused by PCR heterogeneity. TCRs were translated and CDR3s were extracted from the conserved cysteine to the FGXG phenylalanine by CDR3Translator, with non-productive sequences being flagged. Gini, Shannon entropy and inverse Simpson indices were calculated on repertoires subsampled to equal numbers of UMI-defined TCRs. Power-law fits to clonotype abundance distributions were performed by maximum likelihood within the linear range. For one naive CD8 sample, the pipeline and MIGEC produced similar UMI counts, unique TCR numbers and clonal distributions. In one analysis, naive TCRs also found in any memory subset of the same donor were removed from the naive repertoire. The repertoires were searched for about 7,300 CMV-associated CDR3 sequences that had been compiled from VDJdb and a published dataset. TCRdb trimmed the raw reads at Q25, called clones with MiXCR and kept productive beta chains. Entries are consolidated by CDR3 protein sequence, retaining the most common genes and DNA. The V and J calls follow TCRdb's processing rather than the paper's. The sample table shows some 110,000 distinct CDR3 sequences, and about 15% are seen once. The top ten clonotypes cover 2.5% to 3% of the sample.

This clonotype was recorded a few times. The target of this receptor is not known. No clone much larger than this one lies a single base away; base qualities are absent. The sequence was obtained from a human donor in good health. Material: naive CD8+ T cells from blood. Per the publication, the cell subset or site label means: naive T cells, CD45RA high CD27+. The rearrangement joined TRBV12-3 or TRBV12-4 to TRBJ2-3; TRBD2 could be the D gene, as 6 bases match. The CDR3 loop reads CASSLGDGSGIDTQYF. In nucleotide form, the sequence is TGTGCCAGCAGTTTAGGGGACGGGAGTGGGATTGATACGCAGTATTTT.